Sequencing of this T cell receptor beta chain was carried out in a study of the immune and genomic landscape of osteosarcoma. Overall study results and limits: Roughly five cases had one hyperexpanded dominant clone and under 100 clonotypes. Clonality was benchmarked against external normal skin and healthy blood data. Productive clonality stayed low overall, though C3 exceeded C1.

This clone was detected a few times. Its specificity is not known. Poor-prognosis osteosarcoma patients supplied post-treatment primary, local recurrence and metastasis tumor specimens. This CDR3 is built from 13 residues. Germline V gene lookup returns CDR1 LGHNA and CDR2 YNFKEQ. The V end was cut by 3 bases, the J end by 10 bases, with 13 bases between. Using immunoSEQ multiplex PCR, the repertoire was profiled, and TCRdb retains in-frame clones only, with some absent. Altogether a few thousand clones are present, over 70% being singletons, with the ten largest covering 6% to 7%. The sequenced material came from osteosarcoma tumor tissue from the lung. The chain is built from TRBV4-2 and TRBJ2-1; D call uncertain. The receptor comes from a human donor with osteosarcoma. Here the CDR3 reads CASSQENLSEQFF. For the CDR3, the DNA is TGTGCCAGCAGCCAGGAGAACCTAAGCGAGCAGTTCTTC.